Reported below is one T cell receptor beta chain. The antigen is undetermined. This CDR3 comprises 15 residues. Germline V gene lookup returns CDR1 ENHRY and CDR2 SYGVKD. The V gene end was trimmed by 2 bases and the J gene end by 2 bases; junction bases not matched to a gene: 3. CD4 enrichment then naive enrichment separated naive from memory CD4+ cells. This sample is part of a study of CD4 T cells in relation to SARS-CoV-2 and coronaviruses. At the level of the study: Median patient age was nearly 40 years, spanning 21 to 72 years.

Study-wide findings and caveats: In approximately 71% of donors, memory CD4+ clonotypes crossrecognized SARS-CoV-2 and at least one common cold coronavirus spike. According to naive versus memory sequencing, detected responses are memory recall, not newly primed.

Here immunoSEQ multiplex PCR was the method, and the copy in TCRdb shows in-frame clones only, minus some. The sample lists about 38,000 clones; around 89% were seen once. The source is an adult with COVID-19. Specimen: memory CD4+ T cells from PBMCs. The V and J genes are TRBV10-3 and TRBJ2-3, with 8 bases aligning to TRBD2. The CDR3 nucleotides read TGTGCCATCAGTGAGACTAGCGGATACACAGATACGCAGTATTTT. Its translation: CAISETSGYTDTQYF.